The following is a TCR beta chain sequence with its context. The target of this receptor is not known. Base qualities are not provided; no much larger clone lies one nucleotide away. This sample is drawn from a study of Ad26.COV2.S vaccination and SARS-CoV-2 variants (dated by TCRdb to about 2021). Background for the entire study: Vaccine-arm donors came from COV1001, a multicentre, randomized, double-blind, placebo-controlled phase I-IIa trial of Ad26.COV2.S in healthy adults. Investigators did not know the trial group allocation while performing experiments and assessing outcomes. Ad26.COV2.S was administered intramuscularly at 5 x 10^10 or 1 x 10^11 viral particles, either as a single shot or as two shots given 56 days apart. Trial participants were randomized into five groups of five: low-dose or high-dose Ad26.COV2.S given once or twice, or placebo on both occasions. The specificity and breadth of SARS-CoV-2-reactive T cell receptors after Ad26.COV2.S vaccination were assessed by TCRbeta repertoire sequencing. The TCR-sequenced set comprised approximately 30 samples: about 19 Ad26.COV2.S vaccine recipients, 5 placebo recipients and 8 SARS-CoV-2 convalescent individuals.

General study outcomes and caveats: Compared with placebo recipients, Ad26.COV2.S recipients showed higher spike-specific TCR breadth (P = 0.0014). The study was not powered to compare responses between vaccine doses or regimens. After vaccination, spike-specific CD8+ and CD4+ T cell responses were reported to show substantial breadth. Non-spike TCR breadth was comparable between vaccine and placebo recipients, consistent with the vaccine containing only spike. It was noted by the authors that total T cell responses may have been underestimated by the TCR breadth and depth analyses.

The immunoSEQ Assay was used to sequence TCRbeta CDR3 regions. After extraction, genomic DNA underwent amplification by bias-controlled multiplex PCR, followed by high-throughput sequencing. The study's processing was this. Collapsing and filtering of sequences were performed to quantify the absolute abundance of each unique TCRbeta CDR3 region. T cell fraction was estimated by normalizing TCRbeta template counts to usable DNA, which was measured by amplifying reference genes present in all nucleated cells. Repertoire TCRs were annotated as SARS-CoV-2-specific by exact matching of V gene, CDR3 amino acid sequence and J gene to a known reactive TCR set. The reference SARS-CoV-2 TCR set was derived from MIRA and filtered for enrichment in COVID-19-positive ImmuneCODE repertoires, a step that removed public or cross-reactive TCRs. Using the MIRA antigens, annotated TCRs were further analysed by specific ORF or by position within an ORF. Breadth was defined as the number of annotated unique rearrangements divided by the total number of unique productive rearrangements, and depth was defined as the summed frequency of the annotated unique rearrangements. TCR breadth was compared between groups using two-sided Wilcoxon rank-sum tests. TCRdb retrieved this table from immuneACCESS and kept in-frame rearrangements only. Not all clones are present; in checked studies, unresolved V genes account for under half, and no reason is known for the remainder. D and trimming were read from the DNA, whereas the V and J calls and clone size are those reported in that table. Within this sample are about 320,000 clones, with 70% to 90% of them counted one time only. About 2.1% of the sample is held by the ten biggest clonotypes.

In light of the paper, this sample's treatment or condition label describes: roughly 19 received Ad26.COV2.S at low or high dose, single or two shots; about five received placebo; per-sample allocation not given. Repertoires of vaccine and placebo recipients were sequenced from samples collected on day 63 after the first injection. Between 29 July and 7 August 2020, Cohort 1b enrolled around 24 adults aged 18-55 years at one site in Boston, USA. Ad26.COV2.S was a replication-incompetent adenovirus type 26 vector that expressed a prefusion-stabilized SARS-CoV-2 spike protein derived from the original Wuhan strain. The CDR3 runs 14 amino acids, cysteine and phenylalanine included. The sequence is cut down to CDR3 DNA, 42 bases in frame from base 1. The germline V gene provides CDR1 SGHTS and CDR2 YDEGEE. V is shortened by 3 bases, J by 4 bases, and the region joining them spans 13 bases.

Recombination joined TRBV5-8 with TRBJ1-2, with TRBD1 as a weak D call on 5 bases. The specimen was peripheral blood, collected in a trial of Ad26.COV2.S vaccine versus placebo. This receptor was taken from a person between 18 and 59 years old who received the Ad26.COV2.S COVID-19 vaccine or a placebo. CDR3 sequence: CASSSGTYRYGYTF. The DNA reads TGTGCCAGCAGCTCAGGGACTTACCGCTATGGCTACACCTTC.